A selection of T cell receptor beta chains follows, all from one sample in a study of T cell responses to AZD1222 COVID-19 vaccine. Clones were read by immunoSEQ multiplex PCR, and TCRdb kept only the in-frame ones, dropping some. Found here are around 81,000 clones, around 90% of them singletons; the top ten hold roughly 8%. Sample: peripheral blood, taken 28 days after the second AZD1222 dose. The receptor set was obtained from an adult who received the AZD1222 COVID-19 vaccine. Each CDR3 is given with its conserved first and last residue. Fields, in order: V gene, clone size, D gene, J gene, CDR3 protein, CDR3 DNA. A D gene is named only where the DNA matches it firmly. Clone size appears in some rows only: once, few, many, or a class for an expanded clone.

>TRBV5-6|-|-|TRBJ2-3
CASSFRSMGSTDTQYF
TGTGCCAGCAGCTTTCGGTCAATGGGATCCACAGATACGCAGTATTTT
>TRBV28|-|-|TRBJ1-4
CASGYREKLFF
TGTGCCAGTGGGTATCGTGAAAAACTGTTTTTT
>TRBV30|-|-|TRBJ1-2
CAWTPLFRAHEGYTF
TGTGCCTGGACGCCCTTGTTCAGGGCCCATGAGGGCTACACCTTC
>TRBV27|-|TRBD1|TRBJ1-2
CASSLRQGAYYGYTF
TGTGCCAGCAGTTTGCGGCAGGGGGCCTACTATGGCTACACCTTC
>TRBV28|-|TRBD1|TRBJ2-1
CASSLTGTGTNEQFF
TGTGCCAGCAGTTTGACCGGGACAGGGACAAATGAGCAGTTCTTC
>TRBV7-2|-|-|TRBJ2-7
CASSYGGGRSYEQYF
TGTGCCAGCAGCTATGGAGGGGGGCGCTCCTACGAGCAGTACTTC
>TRBV7-9|-|-|TRBJ2-1
CASSLAWDNEQFF
TGTGCCAGCAGCTTAGCCTGGGACAATGAGCAGTTCTTC
>TRBV19|-|TRBD1|TRBJ1-5
CASSPDRAQPQHF
TGTGCCAGTAGCCCGGACAGGGCCCAGCCCCAGCATTTT
>TRBV3-1/TRBV3-2|-|-|TRBJ1-1
CASSLSQSAMNTEAFF
TGTGCCAGCAGCCTTTCTCAGAGTGCCATGAACACTGAAGCTTTCTTT
>TRBV27|once|TRBD2|TRBJ2-1
CASSLFPRLAGKNEQFF
TGTGCCAGCAGTTTATTCCCGAGGCTAGCGGGCAAGAATGAGCAGTTCTTC
>TRBV28|-|-|TRBJ1-2
CASSSKFSGGGYTF
TGTGCCAGCAGCTCAAAGTTTTCGGGCGGTGGCTACACCTTC
>TRBV7-3|once|-|TRBJ2-2
CASSNDPGELFF
TGTGCCAGCAGCAACGACCCCGGGGAGCTGTTTTTT
>TRBV6-5|once|TRBD1|TRBJ1-1
CASSLDRAKTEAFF
TGTGCCAGCAGTTTAGACAGGGCTAAGACTGAAGCTTTCTTT
>TRBV4-1|-|-|TRBJ1-5
CASSQVPGQPQHF
TGCGCCAGCAGCCAAGTTCCGGGGCAGCCCCAGCATTTT
>TRBV28|once|-|TRBJ2-3
CASWGPRADTQYF
TGTGCCAGTTGGGGGCCGAGGGCAGATACGCAGTATTTT
>TRBV7-8|-|-|TRBJ2-1
CASSLATRVGGEQFF
TGTGCCAGCAGCTTAGCCACGAGGGTCGGCGGTGAGCAGTTCTTC
>TRBV2|once|-|TRBJ1-5
CASSETGWDNQPQHF
TGTGCCAGCAGTGAGACAGGATGGGACAATCAGCCCCAGCATTTT
>TRBV5-8|-|-|TRBJ2-3
CASSPAGRGWADTQYF
TGTGCCAGCAGCCCGGCGGGCAGGGGATGGGCAGATACGCAGTATTTT
>TRBV19|-|TRBD2|TRBJ2-2
CASTMTSGSPPGELFF
TGTGCCAGTACCATGACTAGCGGGAGCCCCCCCGGGGAGCTGTTTTTT
>TRBV10-3|-|-|TRBJ2-2
CAISEPTGANTGELFF
TGTGCCATCAGTGAGCCCACGGGGGCGAATACCGGGGAGCTGTTTTTT
>TRBV10-2|-|TRBD2|TRBJ2-2
CASSPREAGGSGELFF
TGCGCCAGCAGTCCCCGAGAAGCGGGAGGTTCCGGGGAGCTGTTTTTT
>TRBV25-1|-|TRBD2|TRBJ2-1
CASSATSGGGNEQFF
TGTGCCAGCAGTGCAACTAGCGGGGGTGGCAATGAGCAGTTCTTC
>TRBV6-6|-|TRBD2|TRBJ2-1
CASRARTSGRWNEQFF
TGTGCCAGCAGGGCCAGGACTAGCGGGAGGTGGAATGAGCAGTTCTTC
>TRBV7-8|-|-|TRBJ2-1
CASSRSRGNEQFF
TGTGCCAGCAGCCGTTCCCGGGGGAATGAGCAGTTCTTC
>TRBV7-2|-|-|TRBJ2-7
CASSLASEISYEQYF
TGTGCCAGCAGCTTAGCTTCCGAGATTTCCTACGAGCAGTACTTC
>TRBV5-6|-|-|TRBJ1-1
CASSRSRRLSTEAFF
TGTGCCAGCAGCCGTTCAAGGCGACTTAGCACTGAAGCTTTCTTT
>TRBV10-3|-|-|TRBJ1-2
CAISESTPPSSYGYTF
TGTGCCATCAGTGAGTCGACCCCACCTAGCAGTTATGGCTACACCTTC
>TRBV28|-|-|TRBJ2-7
CASSLQPPEGGEQYF
TGTGCCAGCAGTTTACAGCCACCGGAAGGAGGGGAGCAGTACTTC
>TRBV18|-|TRBD2|TRBJ2-1
CASSPAGGLYNEQFF
TGTGCCAGCTCTCCGGCGGGAGGCCTCTACAATGAGCAGTTCTTC
>TRBV27|-|TRBD1|TRBJ1-3
CASSGEGAMSGNTIYF
TGTGCCAGCTCAGGGGAGGGGGCGATGTCTGGAAACACCATATATTTT
>TRBV18|-|TRBD1|TRBJ2-5
CASSPGQGLLETQYF
TGTGCCAGCTCACCCGGACAGGGGTTGTTAGAGACCCAGTACTTC
>TRBV29-1|-|-|TRBJ2-2
CSVSQGTGELFF
TGCAGCGTTTCTCAGGGCACCGGGGAGCTGTTTTTT
>TRBV28|-|-|TRBJ2-7
CASSRPGTSYEQYF
TGTGCCAGCAGCCGCCCTGGGACCTCCTACGAGCAGTACTTC
>TRBV19|-|TRBD2|TRBJ2-5
CASSPTSGYETQYF
TGTGCCAGTAGTCCGACTAGCGGCTACGAGACCCAGTACTTC
>TRBV27|once|-|TRBJ2-7
CASRPSAATSHYEQYF
TGTGCCAGCAGACCCTCGGCGGCTACCTCCCACTACGAGCAGTACTTC
>TRBV28|-|-|TRBJ1-2
CASSLGGYGYTF
TGTGCCAGCAGTTTAGGGGGCTATGGCTACACCTTC
>TRBV18|-|-|TRBJ1-1
CASSPVRTTNTEAFF
TGTGCCAGCTCACCTGTTCGGACAACGAACACTGAAGCTTTCTTT
>TRBV5-6|-|-|TRBJ2-1
CASSLASGYPMGQFF
TGTGCCAGCAGCTTGGCCAGCGGGTACCCGATGGGGCAGTTCTTC
>TRBV9|-|-|TRBJ1-1
CASSVEVNTEAFF
TGTGCCAGCAGCGTAGAAGTGAACACTGAAGCTTTCTTT
>TRBV19|once|TRBD1|TRBJ1-5
CASSTGQVWQPQHF
TGTGCCAGTAGTACAGGACAGGTTTGGCAGCCCCAGCATTTT
>TRBV28|-|-|TRBJ1-2
CASSLETVDGYTF
TGTGCCAGCAGTTTGGAGACAGTTGATGGCTACACCTTC
>TRBV23-1|few|TRBD1|TRBJ2-7
CASSPGQGYEQYF
TGCGCCAGCAGCCCGGGACAGGGCTACGAGCAGTACTTC
>TRBV2|-|TRBD1|TRBJ2-7
CASSADRAVHEQYF
TGTGCCAGCAGTGCCGACAGGGCGGTCCACGAGCAGTACTTC
>TRBV9|-|TRBD2|TRBJ2-2
CASSVTGLARTGELFF
TGTGCCAGCAGCGTAACCGGACTAGCGAGGACCGGGGAGCTGTTTTTT
>TRBV20-1|-|TRBD2|TRBJ2-7
CSASSLAGGPWYEQYF
TGCAGTGCTAGTTCCCTAGCGGGAGGGCCTTGGTACGAGCAGTACTTC
>TRBV7-2|-|TRBD2|TRBJ2-1
CASSPRLAGDREQFF
TGTGCCAGCAGCCCGAGACTAGCGGGAGATCGGGAGCAGTTCTTC
>TRBV9|-|-|TRBJ1-2
CASSGPTDTIYGYTF
TGTGCCAGCAGCGGCCCGACAGACACTATCTATGGCTACACCTTC
>TRBV3-1/TRBV3-2|-|TRBD1|TRBJ2-7
CASRSGTGQSEQYF
TGTGCCAGCAGGTCCGGGACAGGTCAATCCGAGCAGTACTTC
>TRBV11-1|-|TRBD2|TRBJ2-1
CASSLAVTSGTYEQFF
TGTGCCAGCAGCTTAGCGGTTACTAGCGGGACATATGAGCAGTTCTTC
>TRBV11-2|-|-|TRBJ2-3
CASSTLGTQYF
TGTGCCAGCAGCACCCTCGGTACGCAGTATTTT
>TRBV7-7|once|-|TRBJ2-1
CASSLSGANEQFF
TGTGCCAGCAGCTTATCTGGGGCCAATGAGCAGTTCTTC
>TRBV27|-|TRBD2|TRBJ2-7
CASSLYASGSYEQYF
TGTGCCAGCAGTTTATATGCTAGCGGAAGCTACGAGCAGTACTTC
>TRBV6-2/TRBV6-3|-|-|TRBJ2-3
CASSYSLTDTQYF
TGTGCCAGCAGTTACTCTCTCACAGATACGCAGTATTTT